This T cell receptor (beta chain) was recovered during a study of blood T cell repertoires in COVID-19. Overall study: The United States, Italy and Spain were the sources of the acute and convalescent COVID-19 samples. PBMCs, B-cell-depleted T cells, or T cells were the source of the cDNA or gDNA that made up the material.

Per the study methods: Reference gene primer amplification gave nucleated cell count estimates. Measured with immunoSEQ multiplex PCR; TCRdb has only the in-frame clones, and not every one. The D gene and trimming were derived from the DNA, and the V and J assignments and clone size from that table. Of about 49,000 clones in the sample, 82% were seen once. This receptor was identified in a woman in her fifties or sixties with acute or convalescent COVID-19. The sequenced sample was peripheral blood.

CDR3 sequence: CASSSARDRGLSTDTQYF. The DNA for the CDR3 is TGTGCCAGCAGCTCTGCCCGGGACAGGGGACTCAGCACAGATACGCAGTATTTT. The chain joins TRBV7-3 to TRBJ2-3, with 10 nucleotides matching TRBD1. The germline V gene has CDR1 SGHTA and CDR2 FQGTGA. The ends lost 4 bases at V and 0 bases at J; junction bases unmatched: 10. The CDR3 contains 18 residues.